A single sample is the source of the 21 T cell receptor beta chains below, sequenced in a study of T-cell reconstitution after alpha-beta-depleted transplantation in children. Library preparation (for TCRbeta) was performed with unique molecular identifiers. A single record per CDR3 protein comes from TCRdb applying MiXCR to the PCR reads. Altogether 500,000 to 650,000 distinct CDR3 sequences are present, about an eighth being singletons, with the ten largest covering about 14%. The sequencing used PBMCs, mostly from graft donor cells, collected 180 days after TCRalphabeta/CD19-depleted stem cell transplant. These receptors originate from a female patient between 2 and 15 years old who had a stem cell transplant for aplastic anemia, so the T cells may come from the graft donor.

This chain joins TRBV3-1 and TRBJ1-1, with D possibly matching TRBD1 (6 bases). Trimming took 4 bases from V and 7 from J, leaving 19 bases between them. The CDR3 has 15 residues. From germline, CDR1 is LGHDT and CDR2 YNNKEL (reference sequence). The CDR3 DNA reads TGTGCCAGCAGCCGAGGACAGACCGGGCAAGGTGAAGCTTTCTTT. Encoded protein: CASSRGQTGQGEAFF.

The chain carries TRBV30 and TRBJ1-1; D remains ambiguous. Between the trimmed V and J ends, which lost 1 base and 5 bases, there was a span of 11 bases. The CDR3 is made up of 13 amino acids. Germline V gene data show CDR1 as GTSNPN and CDR2 as SVGIG (reference sequence). The CDR3 here is CAWSGYRKTEAFF. CDR3 in DNA: TGTGCCTGGAGTGGATATAGGAAGACTGAAGCTTTCTTT.

In this sample, this clonotype turned up many times. V and J are TRBV5-1 and TRBJ2-2; D tentatively reads TRBD1 or TRBD2 (5 bases each). This CDR3 has 15 amino acids. Per germline, CDR1 SGHRS and CDR2 YFSETQ. The V gene lost 0 bases and the J gene lost 5 bases, with 11 bases spanning the gap. The CDR3 nucleotides read TGCGCCAGCAGCTTGGCAGGGAGTACGACCGGGGAGCTGTTTTTT. This sequence encodes CASSLAGSTTGELFF.

The chain carries TRBV4-1 and TRBJ2-1; D not resolved. Trimming shortened V by 3 bases and J by 6 bases, and 12 bases separated the two germline ends. This CDR3 spans 14 amino acids. From germline, CDR1 is MGHRA and CDR2 YSYEKL. CDR3 region: CASSQESVFNEQFF. In nucleotides, the CDR3 is TGCGCCAGCAGCCAGGAATCCGTCTTCAATGAGCAGTTCTTC.

The gene calls are TRBV11-3 and TRBJ2-1, with D possibly called TRBD1 or TRBD2 (6 bases each). CDR3 length: 15 residues. V was pared by 4 bases and J by 4 bases, with 14 bases between. The germline V gene encodes CDR1 SGHNT and CDR2 YENEEA. The CDR3 reads CASSYRRGAYNEQFF. The CDR3 DNA is TGTGCCAGCAGCTACCGTAGGGGGGCTTACAATGAGCAGTTCTTC.

The V and J genes are TRBV4-3 and TRBJ1-1; D remains ambiguous. This CDR3 contains 15 residues. In germline, CDR1 is LGHNA, CDR2 YSLEER. V was cut by 4 bases and J by 0 bases, with 12 bases left in between. This CDR3 reads CASSPTTIMNTEAFF. CDR3 bases: TGCGCCAGCAGCCCCACGACAATTATGAACACTGAAGCTTTCTTT.

The chain couples TRBV20-1 to TRBJ2-3, with 12 bases matching TRBD2. The germline V gene encodes CDR1 DFQATT and CDR2 SNEGSKA (reference sequence). The CDR3 is made up of 14 amino acids. V lost 5 bases and J lost 4; bases outside the gene matches: 4. For the CDR3, the DNA is TGCAGTGCTGGTCTAGCGGGAGGGGCAGATACGCAGTATTTT. It translates to CSAGLAGGADTQYF.

Comment on this clonotype: A much larger clone lies one base from this, so it may be a read error. The chain recombines TRBV28 with TRBJ2-6, with D tentatively TRBD1 (5 bases). The germline gives CDR1 MDHEN, CDR2 SYDVKM. This CDR3 has 16 residues. The chain's CDR3 is CASSNYFGSGANGLTF. The DNA for the CDR3 is TGTGCCAGCAGTAACTACTTTGGCTCTGGGGCCAACGGCCTGACTTTC. Full variable domain (rest looked up from reference TRBV28 and TRBJ2-6): DVKVTQSSRYLVKRTGEKVFLECVQDMDHENMFWYRQDPGLGLRLIYFSYDVKMKEKGDIPEGYSVSREKKERFSLILESASTNQTSMYLCASSNYFGSGANGLTFGAGSRLTVL.

V is TRBV29-1 and J is TRBJ2-1, with no clear D. CDR3 length: 10 residues. V was pared by 5 bases and J by 5 bases, with 4 bases between. CDR1 and CDR2 from the germline V gene are SQVTM and ANQGSEA. CDR3 coding DNA: TGCAGCGTTAACCACAATGAGCAGTTCTTC. Translated, it gives CSVNHNEQFF.

This clonotype came up a few times. The chain links TRBV7-2 to TRBJ1-1; 7 nucleotides match TRBD1. Looked up from germline, CDR1 is SGHTA and CDR2 is FQGNSA. This CDR3 has 16 amino acids. V shed 4 bases and J 6 bases; nucleotides not matched to a gene: 14. The DNA for the CDR3 is TGTGCCAGCAGCTACCGGGACAGAGGGTCGGAGGCTGAAGCTTTCTTT. Translated: CASSYRDRGSEAEAFF.

This clonotype was seen more than once but under ten times. The rearrangement uses TRBV20-1 and TRBJ2-2, with 9 bases lining up with TRBD1. Losses at the gene ends were 7 bases for V and 1 base for J; bases not matched to a gene: 13. This CDR3 comprises 17 residues. In germline, CDR1 is DFQATT, CDR2 SNEGSKA (reference sequence). The CDR3 coding sequence is TGCAGTGTTCCGGGACAGGGAGGGCTAAGGAACACCGGGGAGCTGTTTTTT. Its translation: CSVPGQGGLRNTGELFF.

This clonotype was seen more than once but under ten times. The chain carries TRBV6-1 and TRBJ1-5, with D hard to call. From germline, CDR1 is MNHNS and CDR2 SASEGT. The germline V and J ends were trimmed by 6 bases and 1 base, with 16 bases remaining between them. CDR3 length: 16 residues. The CDR3 DNA reads TGTGCCAGCAGCCCCCGGGAAGGGCGGAGCAATCAGCCCCAGCATTTT. Protein: CASSPREGRSNQPQHF.

This clonotype was counted at least ten times. The junction departs from the called germline gene at one end, perhaps through a read error. V gene TRBV20-1 combines with J gene TRBJ1-1, with D tentatively TRBD1 (5 bases). In germline, CDR1 is DFQATT, CDR2 SNEGSKA (reference sequence). This CDR3 has 11 residues. CDR3 in DNA: TGCAGTGCTAGAGGTTGGGTAGGGGCTCTTTTT. Translated: CSARGWVGALF.

V gene TRBV5-1 combines with J gene TRBJ2-7; 8 nucleotides line up with TRBD1. Germline V gene lookup returns CDR1 SGHRS and CDR2 YFSETQ. The CDR3 totals 15 residues. Trimming at V came to 0 bases and at J to 1 base, leaving 3 bases not matched to a gene. The CDR3 reads CASSLDRGKSYEQYV. The CDR3 nucleotides read TGCGCCAGCAGCTTGGACAGGGGGAAGTCCTACGAGCAGTACGTC.

The chain joins TRBV20-1 to TRBJ2-1, with 7 bases that match TRBD1. Per germline, CDR1 DFQATT and CDR2 SNEGSKA (reference sequence). This CDR3 is built from 13 residues. With V trimmed by 3 bases and J by 9 bases, 8 bases remained unmatched. For the CDR3, the DNA is TGCAGTGCTAGTTATAGGGGGCAGGGTGAGCAGTTCTTC. Translated: CSASYRGQGEQFF.

This sequence joins TRBV9 and TRBJ2-1; D may be TRBD1 or TRBD2 (5 bases each). With 6 bases removed from V and 3 bases from J, the gap between germline ends came to 13 bases. The CDR3 totals 14 residues. CDR1 SGDLS and CDR2 YYNGEE come from the germline V gene. CDR3 nucleotides: TGTGCCAGCAACGCCGGGACGGTCTACAATGAGCAGTTCTTC. It translates to CASNAGTVYNEQFF.

This chain links TRBV28 with TRBJ2-7; the match to TRBD1 covers 8 bases. There are 14 residues in the CDR3. The J segment lost 3 bases and the V segment lost 3 bases, leaving 4 bases of the junction unmatched. Germline lookup yields CDR1 MDHEN and CDR2 SYDVKM. The CDR3 protein is CASSLPDRDYEQYF. CDR3 in DNA: TGTGCCAGCAGTTTGCCGGACAGGGACTACGAGCAGTACTTC.

This clonotype showed up just a few times. The chain uses TRBV12-3 or TRBV12-4 and TRBJ2-7; 7 positions agree with TRBD1. The trim removed 6 bases at V and 6 bases at J, leaving 11 bases unmatched. CDR3 length equals 14 residues. CDR3 in amino acids: CASRETGKVFEQYF. The DNA of the CDR3 is TGTGCCAGCAGGGAGACAGGGAAAGTGTTCGAGCAGTACTTC.

The sample holds many counts of this clonotype. The rearrangement uses TRBV12-3 or TRBV12-4 and TRBJ2-5; D is perhaps TRBD1 (5 bases). V was shortened by 7 bases and J by 2 bases, with 11 bases between the two germline ends. The CDR3 is made up of 13 amino acids. The CDR3 is CASTTTVQETQYF. The DNA of the CDR3 is TGTGCCAGCACCACGACAGTTCAAGAGACCCAGTACTTC.

The chain is built from TRBV6-1 and TRBJ2-5, with no clear D. Germline loops: CDR1 MNHNS, CDR2 SASEGT. Trimming took 5 bases from V and 3 from J, leaving 13 bases between them. The CDR3 loop spans 14 amino acids. CDR3 bases: TGTGCCAGCAGTCCGCGGTGGCAGGAAGAGACCCAGTACTTC. Its protein is CASSPRWQEETQYF.

This clonotype was counted between two and nine times. The CDR3 DNA sequence: TGCAGCGTTGAAGAGGGGACACCCGGAGGAGCTTTCTTT. This sequence encodes CSVEEGTPGGAFF. The J gene is TRBJ1-1, the V gene TRBV29-1; D is perhaps TRBD1 (6 bases). CDR1 and CDR2 from the germline V gene are SQVTM and ANQGSEA. This CDR3 contains 13 residues. Between the trimmed V and J ends, which lost 0 bases and 10 bases, there was a span of 15 bases.